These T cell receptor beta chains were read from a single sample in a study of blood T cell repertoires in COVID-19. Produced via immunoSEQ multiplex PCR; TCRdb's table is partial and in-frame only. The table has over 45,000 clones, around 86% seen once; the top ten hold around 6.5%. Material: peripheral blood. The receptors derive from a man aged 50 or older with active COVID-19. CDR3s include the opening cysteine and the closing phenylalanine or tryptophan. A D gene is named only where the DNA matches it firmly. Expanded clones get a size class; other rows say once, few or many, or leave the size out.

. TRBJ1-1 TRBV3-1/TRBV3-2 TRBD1 CASRAGGLNTEAFF TGTGCCAGCAGGGCAGGGGGCTTGAACACTGAAGCTTTCTTT
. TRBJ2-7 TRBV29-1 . CSVVGRDEQYF TGCAGCGTTGTAGGCAGGGACGAGCAGTACTTC
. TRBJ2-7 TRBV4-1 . CASSQAWTAAYEQYF TGCGCCAGCAGCCAAGCTTGGACAGCTGCCTACGAGCAGTACTTC
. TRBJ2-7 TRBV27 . CARSPLYEQYF TGTGCCAGGTCCCCTTTGTACGAGCAGTACTTC
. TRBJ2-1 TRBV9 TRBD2 CASSVVPLGLAGGGEQFF TGTGCCAGCAGCGTAGTTCCGTTAGGGCTAGCGGGTGGAGGTGAGCAGTTCTTC
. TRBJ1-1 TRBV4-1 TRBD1 CASSQGTRGLAEAFF TGCGCCAGCAGCCAGGGCACGAGGGGGCTCGCTGAAGCTTTCTTT
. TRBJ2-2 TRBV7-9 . CASSLGQGTNTGELFF TGTGCCAGCAGCTTGGGGCAGGGGACGAACACCGGGGAGCTGTTTTTT
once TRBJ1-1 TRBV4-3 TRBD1 CASSPRDRGAEAFF TGCGCCAGCAGCCCACGGGACAGGGGTGCGGAAGCTTTCTTT
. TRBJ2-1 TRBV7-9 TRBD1 CASSQDRARSFNEQFF TGTGCCAGCAGCCAGGACAGGGCCCGTTCTTTCAATGAGCAGTTCTTC
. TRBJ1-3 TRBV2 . CASSDRGNTIYF TGTGCCAGCAGTGACCGGGGAAACACCATATATTTT
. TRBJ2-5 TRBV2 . CASSASHGGTQYF TGTGCCAGCAGTGCCAGTCACGGGGGGACCCAGTACTTC
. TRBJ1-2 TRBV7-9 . CASSFSVGLYTF TGTGCCAGCAGCTTCTCCGTTGGCCTCTACACCTTC
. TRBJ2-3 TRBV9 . CASSPSSADTQYF TGTGCCAGCAGCCCCTCGAGCGCAGATACGCAGTATTTT
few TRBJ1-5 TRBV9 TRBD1 CASSVGTGVGQPQHF TGTGCCAGCAGCGTAGGGACAGGGGTAGGTCAGCCCCAGCATTTT
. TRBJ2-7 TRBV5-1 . CASSLGPRTATTYEQYF TGCGCCAGCAGCTTGGGACCACGGACAGCGACCACCTACGAGCAGTACTTC
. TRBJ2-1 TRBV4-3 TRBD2 CASSPQTTSGGGNEQFF TGCGCCAGCAGCCCCCAAACGACTAGCGGGGGAGGCAATGAGCAGTTCTTC
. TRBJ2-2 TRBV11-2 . CASSLALRPTGPGELFF TGTGCCAGCAGCTTAGCCCTTCGTCCTACGGGTCCCGGGGAGCTGTTTTTT
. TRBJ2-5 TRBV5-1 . CASSALGQEETQYF TGCGCCAGCAGCGCCTTGGGGCAGGAGGAGACCCAGTACTTC
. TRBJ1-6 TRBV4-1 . CASSQGQQSSYNSPLHF TGCGCCAGCAGCCAGGGCCAACAGAGCTCCTATAATTCACCCCTCCACTTT
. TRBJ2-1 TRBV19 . CASTPQGTHVNEQFF TGTGCCAGTACCCCCCAAGGGACACATGTCAATGAGCAGTTCTTC
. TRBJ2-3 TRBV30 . CAWKGNKGDTQYF TGTGCCTGGAAGGGAAATAAGGGGGATACGCAGTATTTT
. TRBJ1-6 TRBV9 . CASSTHTYNSPLHF TGTGCCAGCAGCACGCACACGTATAATTCACCCCTCCACTTT